Below, 24 T cell receptor beta chains from the same sample are listed, as sequenced in a study of shared clonotypes between healthy human individuals. Terminally differentiated effector memory CD45RA+ cells were excluded by CCR7 positive selection of CD45RO-negative cells. Only in-frame clones appear in the TCRdb table, and some are missing; sequencing was by immunoSEQ multiplex PCR. In the table there are around 2,000,000 clones, about 95% of which are singletons. Sequencing was performed on naive CD8+ T cells sorted from blood. The origin of the receptors is a man younger than 30 in good health.

This chain uses TRBV28 with TRBJ1-2, with a weak D call TRBD1 (5 bases). Germline V gives CDR1 MDHEN, CDR2 SYDVKM. The CDR3 contains 16 residues. Trimming removed 3 bases at V and 3 bases at J, with 17 bases between. The chain's CDR3 is CASSFIFRGLDYGYTF. The DNA of the CDR3 is TGTGCCAGCAGTTTCATCTTTCGGGGACTAGACTATGGCTACACCTTC.

The rearrangement links TRBV5-4 to TRBJ1-2, with 7 bases that match TRBD1. This CDR3 contains 14 residues. V lost 3 bases, J lost 5 bases, and 7 bases stayed unmatched. Germline CDR1 and CDR2: SGHNT and YYREEE (reference sequence). In DNA, the CDR3 is TGTGCCAGCAGCTCGGTGGACAGGTTGTATGGCTACACCTTC. This sequence encodes CASSSVDRLYGYTF.

The chain links TRBV9 to TRBJ1-6; tentatively, D is TRBD1 (5 bases). Germline assignment: CDR1 SGDLS and CDR2 YYNGEE. The CDR3 spans 15 residues. The V gene lost 0 bases and the J gene lost 10 bases, with 14 bases spanning the gap. CDR3 DNA: TGTGCCAGCAGCGTAGACCGTGACAGATTATCACCCCTCCACTTT. Amino acid sequence: CASSVDRDRLSPLHF.

The genes are TRBV7-9 and TRBJ1-4; D gene ambiguous. The CDR3 is 16 amino acids. Trimming pared 5 bases from V and 2 bases from J, leaving 15 bases between. Germline lookup yields CDR1 SEHNR and CDR2 FQNEAQ (reference sequence). CDR3 amino acids: CASSARSSGTNEKLFF. CDR3 in DNA: TGTGCCAGCAGCGCCCGGTCCAGTGGGACTAATGAAAAACTGTTTTTT.

CDR3 loop: CASSPEGPGGGYNEQFF. The CDR3 nucleotides read TGTGCCAGCAGCCCAGAGGGCCCCGGGGGGGGTTACAATGAGCAGTTCTTC. The chain recombines TRBV11-2 with TRBJ2-1, with TRBD2 identical over 8 bases. Per the germline V gene, CDR1 is SGHAT and CDR2 is FQNNGV. V shed 5 bases, J shed 4 bases, and the junction held 13 bases outside the gene matches. CDR3 size: 17 residues.

This chain connects TRBV7-9 to TRBJ2-5; a possible D gene is TRBD2 (5 bases). CDR1 is SEHNR and CDR2 is FQNEAQ in the germline V gene (reference sequence). The CDR3 consists of 16 residues. The ends were cut back, 5 bases at V and 1 base at J, with 17 bases in the middle. This chain's CDR3 is CASSPRVGISQETQYF. The CDR3 region has the DNA TGTGCCAGCAGCCCGAGGGTGGGAATCTCCCAAGAGACCCAGTACTTC.

The chain combines TRBV28 with TRBJ1-4; D call uncertain. Germline V gene sequence: CDR1 MDHEN, CDR2 SYDVKM. Between the trimmed V and J ends, which lost 8 bases and 3 bases, there was a span of 13 bases. CDR3 length equals 14 residues. CDR3 DNA: TGTGCCAGCGGGTGGGCAGATGCTAATGAAAAACTGTTTTTT. Translated: CASGWADANEKLFF.

The chain has TRBV4-1 and TRBJ2-7; 9 positions agree with TRBD2. V was clipped by 0 bases and J by 3 bases; unmatched bases: 12. The germline V gene encodes CDR1 MGHRA and CDR2 YSYEKL. This CDR3 has 18 residues. The CDR3 protein is CASSQETTSGFAYYEQYF. CDR3 coding DNA: TGCGCCAGCAGCCAAGAAACTACTAGCGGGTTCGCGTACTACGAGCAGTACTTC.

The chain uses TRBV27 and TRBJ2-1; TRBD2 aligns across 7 bases. Trimming at V came to 5 bases and at J to 10 bases, leaving 11 bases not matched to a gene. The CDR3 covers 14 residues. Germline CDR1 and CDR2: MNHEY and SMNVEV (reference sequence). CDR3: CASSAGTKGREQFF. The CDR3 DNA is TGTGCCAGCAGTGCCGGGACTAAGGGTAGGGAGCAGTTCTTC.

The rearrangement joins TRBV25-1 to TRBJ2-2; the match to TRBD1 covers 9 bases. The J segment lost 3 bases and the V segment lost 1 base, leaving 3 bases of the junction unmatched. Germline loops: CDR1 MGHDK, CDR2 SYGVNS. The CDR3 loop spans 16 amino acids. Written as DNA, the CDR3 is TGTGCCAGCAGTGAATGGACAGGGGAAGACACCGGGGAGCTGTTTTTT. The encoded protein is CASSEWTGEDTGELFF.

A word on this clone: At the DNA level, this CDR3 is encoded by other sequences in the same sample as well. The chain links TRBV4-1 to TRBJ2-3; the D is unclear. Trimming pared 3 bases from V and 2 bases from J, leaving 6 bases between. The CDR3 totals 13 residues. The germline CDR1 and CDR2 sequences are MGHRA and YSYEKL. The CDR3 loop reads CASSHPDTDTQYF. The CDR3 DNA reads TGCGCCAGCAGCCACCCTGACACAGATACGCAGTATTTT.

This clone was seen once. The gene calls are TRBV7-6 and TRBJ2-5; possibly TRBD1 for D (6 bases). The CDR3 runs 14 residues. V lost 5 bases, J lost 5 bases, and 15 bases lay in between. Germline V gives CDR1 SGHVS, CDR2 FNYEAQ. In nucleotides, the CDR3 is TGTGCCAGCAGCCTGTCAGGGGACCCGGAGACCCAGTACTTC. This codes for CASSLSGDPETQYF.

V and J are TRBV25-1 and TRBJ2-4; D is ambiguous. The CDR3 length is 13 residues. Germline assignment: CDR1 MGHDK and CDR2 SYGVNS. Trimming removed 4 bases at V and 13 bases at J, with 17 bases between. CDR3 in DNA: TGTGCCAGCAGTGGAGATCTAAGATCGGGCCAGTACTTC. Encoded protein: CASSGDLRSGQYF.

A note on this clone: The same CDR3 can be traced to other DNA sequences in this sample. The chain carries TRBV30 and TRBJ2-3; the D gene could be TRBD1 or TRBD2 (5 bases each). Germline assignment: CDR1 GTSNPN and CDR2 SVGIG (reference sequence). Trimming cost V 0 bases and J 0 bases, with 10 bases left between them. There are 15 residues in the CDR3. The CDR3 loop reads CAWSVGAASTDTQYF. CDR3 bases: TGTGCCTGGAGTGTCGGGGCGGCCAGCACAGATACGCAGTATTTT. The full variable domain, completed using reference TRBV30 and TRBJ2-3, is SQTIHQWPATLVQPVGSPLSLECTVEGTSNPNLYWYRQAAGRGLQLLFYSVGIGQISSEVPQNLSASRPQDRQFILSSKKLLLSDSGFYLCAWSVGAASTDTQYFGPGTRLTVL.

The rearrangement links TRBV29-1 to TRBJ1-2; TRBD1 agrees at 9 bases. This CDR3 has 14 residues. Looked up from germline, CDR1 is SQVTM and CDR2 is ANQGSEA. With V trimmed by 7 bases and J by 1 base, 7 bases remained unmatched. CDR3 region: CSAGEGQGNYGYTF. The CDR3 DNA reads TGCAGCGCCGGAGAGGGACAGGGTAACTATGGCTACACCTTC.

The rearrangement links TRBV27 to TRBJ2-7; TRBD1 is a possible D gene (6 bases). The CDR3 is made up of 14 amino acids. Trimming stripped 2 bases from V and 5 bases from J, with 13 bases between. Germline V CDR1 and CDR2: MNHEY, SMNVEV (reference sequence). CDR3 sequence reads: CASSLEQGGNEQYF. CDR3 coding DNA: TGTGCCAGCAGTTTAGAACAGGGTGGTAACGAGCAGTACTTC.

V gene TRBV10-1 combines with J gene TRBJ1-1; D gene unclear. With 0 bases removed from V and 10 bases from J, the gap between germline ends came to 12 bases. Germline loops: CDR1 WNHNN, CDR2 SYGVQD (reference sequence). CDR3 length: 13 residues. CDR3 amino acids: CASSESIMEGAFF. The CDR3 nucleotides read TGCGCCAGCAGTGAGTCGATTATGGAGGGAGCTTTCTTT.

The rearrangement joins TRBV6-1 to TRBJ1-4, with D unclear. The germline gives CDR1 MNHNS, CDR2 SASEGT. Trimming removed 0 bases from V and 0 bases from J, with 11 bases in between. This CDR3 region has 17 residues. CDR3 in DNA: TGTGCCAGCAGTGAAGCTGGGGTGCGGGCAACTAATGAAAAACTGTTTTTT. As protein: CASSEAGVRATNEKLFF.

The DNA of the CDR3 is TGTGCCATCAGTCCAGGGCAGACCTACGAGCAGTACTTC. Encoded protein: CAISPGQTYEQYF. V gene TRBV10-3 combines with J gene TRBJ2-7; weak D call: TRBD1 (5 bases). The CDR3 totals 13 residues. Trimming removed 5 bases at V and 2 bases at J, with 10 bases between. From germline, CDR1 is ENHRY and CDR2 SYGVKD.

The J gene is TRBJ2-7, the V gene TRBV19; possibly TRBD2 for D (5 bases). Germline V CDR1 and CDR2: LNHDA, SQIVND (reference sequence). The V end was cut by 0 bases, the J end by 7 bases, with 13 bases between. This CDR3 has 14 residues. CDR3 protein: CASSIDLLGREQYF. DNA of the CDR3: TGTGCCAGTAGTATAGATCTACTAGGAAGGGAGCAGTACTTC.

The chain links TRBV27 to TRBJ1-6; TRBD1 is a possible D gene (6 bases). V gave up 3 bases and J gave up 7 bases, with 13 bases separating them. CDR3 size: 15 residues. Germline lookup yields CDR1 MNHEY and CDR2 SMNVEV (reference sequence). CDR3 sequence reads: CASSFLGHGNSPLHF. CDR3 coding DNA: TGTGCCAGCAGTTTTTTGGGACATGGCAATTCACCCCTCCACTTT.

The chain couples TRBV4-1 to TRBJ1-2; tentatively, D is TRBD1 (6 bases). Deletions cut 3 bases from V and 3 bases from J, with 11 bases between. This CDR3 has 14 residues. CDR1 and CDR2 (germline): MGHRA, YSYEKL. The DNA of the CDR3 is TGCGCCAGCAGCCACCAGGGGCCCGACTATGGCTACACCTTC. This encodes CASSHQGPDYGYTF.

This clone was recorded a few times. This chain uses TRBV7-3 with TRBJ2-3; 10 positions match TRBD2. Germline V gives CDR1 SGHTA, CDR2 FQGTGA. J lost 0 bases, V lost 5 bases, and 2 bases had no gene match. CDR3 length equals 15 residues. CDR3 DNA sequence: TGTGCCAGCAGCCATAGCGGGGGGAGCACAGATACGCAGTATTTT. It yields the protein CASSHSGGSTDTQYF.

This clone was seen only once. CDR3 DNA: TGTGCCAGCAGTTTATATGGTAGCGGGGGGGCCGACGGGGAGCTGTTTTTT. Translation gives CASSLYGSGGADGELFF. The rearrangement joins TRBV27 to TRBJ2-2; TRBD2 matches 11 bases. Trimming removed 1 base from V and 7 bases from J; junction bases left unmatched: 8. Germline CDR1 and CDR2: MNHEY and SMNVEV (reference sequence). The CDR3 has 17 residues.